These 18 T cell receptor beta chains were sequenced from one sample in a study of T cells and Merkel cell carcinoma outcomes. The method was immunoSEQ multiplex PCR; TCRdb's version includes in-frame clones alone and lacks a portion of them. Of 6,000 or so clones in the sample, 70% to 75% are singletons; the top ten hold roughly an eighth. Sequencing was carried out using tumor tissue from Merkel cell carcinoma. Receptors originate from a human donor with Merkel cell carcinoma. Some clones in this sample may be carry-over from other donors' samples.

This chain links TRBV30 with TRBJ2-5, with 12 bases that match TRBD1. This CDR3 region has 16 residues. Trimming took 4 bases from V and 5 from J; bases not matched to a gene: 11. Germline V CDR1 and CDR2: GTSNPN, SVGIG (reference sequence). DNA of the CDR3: TGTGCCTGGACAACCGGGACAGGGGGCTTGAGGGAGACCCAGTACTTC. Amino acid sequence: CAWTTGTGGLRETQYF.

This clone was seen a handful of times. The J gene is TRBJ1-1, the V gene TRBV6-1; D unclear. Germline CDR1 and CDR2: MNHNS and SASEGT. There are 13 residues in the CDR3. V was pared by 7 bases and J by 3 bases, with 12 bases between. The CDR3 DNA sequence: TGTGCCAGCAAGGTTGCAGAATACACTGAAGCTTTCTTT. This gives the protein CASKVAEYTEAFF.

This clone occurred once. The DNA for the CDR3 is TGTGTAACAAGCCGGGACGGCTACAATGAGCAGTTCTTC. The encoded protein is CVTSRDGYNEQFF. This chain links TRBV27 with TRBJ2-1; D could derive from TRBD1 or TRBD2 (5 bases each). From germline, CDR1 is MNHEY and CDR2 SMNVEV (reference sequence). The CDR3 covers 13 residues.

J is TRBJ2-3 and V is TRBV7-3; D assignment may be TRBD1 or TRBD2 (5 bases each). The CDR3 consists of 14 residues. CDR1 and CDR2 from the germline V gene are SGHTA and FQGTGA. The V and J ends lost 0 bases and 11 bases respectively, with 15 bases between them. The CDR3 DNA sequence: TGTGCCAGCAGCTTAACTGGGGACGGGTCGTGGCAGTATTTT. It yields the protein CASSLTGDGSWQYF.

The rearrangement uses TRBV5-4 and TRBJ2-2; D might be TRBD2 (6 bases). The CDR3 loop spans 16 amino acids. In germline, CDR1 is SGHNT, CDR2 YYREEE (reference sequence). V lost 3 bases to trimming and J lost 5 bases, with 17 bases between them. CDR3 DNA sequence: TGTGCCAGCAGCTCGAGGACTAACGGAAGTACCGGGGAGCTGTTTTTT. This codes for CASSSRTNGSTGELFF.

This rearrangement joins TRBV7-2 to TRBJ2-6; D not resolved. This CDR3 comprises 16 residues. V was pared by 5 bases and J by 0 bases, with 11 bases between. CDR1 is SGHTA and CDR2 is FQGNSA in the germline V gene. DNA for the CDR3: TGTGCCAGCAGCCCTAAGGGTTTCTCTGGGGCCAACGTCCTGACTTTC. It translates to CASSPKGFSGANVLTF.

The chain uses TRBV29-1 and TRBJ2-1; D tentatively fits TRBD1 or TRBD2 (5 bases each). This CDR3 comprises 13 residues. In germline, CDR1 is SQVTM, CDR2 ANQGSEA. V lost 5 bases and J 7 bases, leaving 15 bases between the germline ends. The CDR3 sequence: CSVRDPQRNEQFF. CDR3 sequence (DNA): TGCAGCGTTCGGGACCCTCAACGGAATGAGCAGTTCTTC.

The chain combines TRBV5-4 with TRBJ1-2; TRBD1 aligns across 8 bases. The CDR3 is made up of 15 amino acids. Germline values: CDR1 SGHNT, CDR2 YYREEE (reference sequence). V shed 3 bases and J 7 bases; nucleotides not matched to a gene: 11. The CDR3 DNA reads TGTGCCAGCAGCTCCTACGGACAGGGAAGTGGTGGCTACACCTTC. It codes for CASSSYGQGSGGYTF.

This CDR3 reads CASSWRGGASISSYNEQFF. CDR3 bases: TGTGCCAGCAGCTGGCGGGGGGGCGCCTCAATTAGCTCCTACAATGAGCAGTTCTTC. V usage is TRBV11-2 and J usage is TRBJ2-1; 9 bases align to TRBD2. CDR1 SGHAT and CDR2 FQNNGV come from the germline V gene. The CDR3 runs 19 residues. J was trimmed by 0 bases and V by 4 bases; bases with no gene match: 13.

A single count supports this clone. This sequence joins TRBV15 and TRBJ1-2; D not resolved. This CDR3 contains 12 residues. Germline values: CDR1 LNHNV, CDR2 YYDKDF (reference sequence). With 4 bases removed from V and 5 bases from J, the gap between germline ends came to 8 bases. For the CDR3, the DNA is TGTGCCACCAGCACGGCTGCGTATGGCTACACCTTC. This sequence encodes CATSTAAYGYTF.

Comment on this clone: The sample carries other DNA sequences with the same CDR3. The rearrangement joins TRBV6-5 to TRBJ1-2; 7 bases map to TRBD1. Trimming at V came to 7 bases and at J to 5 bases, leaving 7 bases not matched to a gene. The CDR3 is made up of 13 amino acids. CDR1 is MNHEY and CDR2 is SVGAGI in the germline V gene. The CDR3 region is CASKSGDSYGYTF. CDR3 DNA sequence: TGTGCCAGCAAATCAGGGGACAGTTATGGCTACACCTTC.

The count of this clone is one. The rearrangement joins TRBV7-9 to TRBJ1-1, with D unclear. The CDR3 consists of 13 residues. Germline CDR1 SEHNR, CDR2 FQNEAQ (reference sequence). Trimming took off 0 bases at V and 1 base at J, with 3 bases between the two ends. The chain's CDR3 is CASSLAQNTEAFF. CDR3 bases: TGTGCCAGCAGCTTAGCGCAGAACACTGAAGCTTTCTTT. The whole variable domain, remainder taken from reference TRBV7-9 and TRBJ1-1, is DTGVSQNPRHKITKRGQNVTFRCDPISEHNRLYWYRQTLGQGPEFLTYFQNEAQLEKSRLLSDRFSAERPKGSFSTLEIQRTEQGDSAMYLCASSLAQNTEAFFGQGTRLTVV.

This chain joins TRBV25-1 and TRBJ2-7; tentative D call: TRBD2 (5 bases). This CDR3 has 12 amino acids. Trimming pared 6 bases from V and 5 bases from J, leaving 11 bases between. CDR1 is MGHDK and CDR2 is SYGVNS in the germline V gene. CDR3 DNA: TGTGCCAGCAGGGGTACCGGGAACGAGCAGTACTTC. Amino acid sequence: CASRGTGNEQYF.

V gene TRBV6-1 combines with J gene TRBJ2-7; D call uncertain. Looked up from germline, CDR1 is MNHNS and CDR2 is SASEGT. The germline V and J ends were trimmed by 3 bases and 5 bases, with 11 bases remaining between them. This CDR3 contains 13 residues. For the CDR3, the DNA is TGTGCCAGCAGTGAGTCGGACCTACACGAGCAGTACTTC. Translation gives CASSESDLHEQYF.

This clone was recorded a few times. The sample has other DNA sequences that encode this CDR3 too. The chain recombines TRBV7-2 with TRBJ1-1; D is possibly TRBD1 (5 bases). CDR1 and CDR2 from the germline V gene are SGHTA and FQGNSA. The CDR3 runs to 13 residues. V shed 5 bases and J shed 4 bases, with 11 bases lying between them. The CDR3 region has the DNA TGTGCCAGCAGCCCCTCGGGGCTCACTGAAGCTTTCTTT. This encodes CASSPSGLTEAFF.

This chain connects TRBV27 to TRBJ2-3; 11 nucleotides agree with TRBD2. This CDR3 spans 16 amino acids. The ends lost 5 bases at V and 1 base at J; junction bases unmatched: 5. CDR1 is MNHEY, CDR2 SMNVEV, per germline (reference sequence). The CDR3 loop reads CASSLLSGRGTDTQYF. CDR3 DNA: TGTGCCAGCAGTCTCCTTAGCGGGAGGGGCACAGATACGCAGTATTTT.

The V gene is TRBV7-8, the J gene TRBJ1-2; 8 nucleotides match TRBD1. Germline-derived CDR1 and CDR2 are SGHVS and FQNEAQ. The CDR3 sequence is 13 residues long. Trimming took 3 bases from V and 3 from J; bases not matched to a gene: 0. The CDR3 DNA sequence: TGTGCCAGCAGCTTGGACAGGGACTATGGCTACACCTTC. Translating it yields CASSLDRDYGYTF.

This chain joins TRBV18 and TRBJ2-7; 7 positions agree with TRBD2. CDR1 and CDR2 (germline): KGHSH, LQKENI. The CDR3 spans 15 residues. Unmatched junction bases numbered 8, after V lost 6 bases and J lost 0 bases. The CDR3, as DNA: TGTGCCAGCTCCAAGGACCCGGGAGGCTCCTACGAGCAGTACTTC. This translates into CASSKDPGGSYEQYF. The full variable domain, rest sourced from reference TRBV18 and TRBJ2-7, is NAGVMQNPRHLVRRRGQEARLRCSPMKGHSHVYWYRQLPEEGLKFMVYLQKENIIDESGMPKERFSAEFPKEGPSILRIQQVVRGDSAAYFCASSKDPGGSYEQYFGPGTRLTVT.